This T cell receptor (beta chain) was identified in a study of blood T cell repertoires in COVID-19. Study-wide background: Samples of COVID-19 (acute and convalescent) were obtained from the United States, Italy and Spain. PBMCs, B-cell-depleted T cells, or T cells provided the cDNA or gDNA that made up the material.

The germline V gene encodes CDR1 SGHAT and CDR2 FQNNGV. CDR3 length: 16 residues. V was clipped by 0 bases and J by 2 bases, with 14 bases between them. As processed by the authors: How many nucleated cells were present was estimated from reference gene primer amplification. TCRdb's copy holds only in-frame clones and misses some; the assay was immunoSEQ multiplex PCR. The V and J calls and the clone size are those of that table, but D and trimming were determined from the DNA. Of 46,000 or so clones in the sample, about nine tenths were seen once. The TCR was taken from a man aged 60 to 75 with active or convalescent COVID-19. The chain couples TRBV11-2 to TRBJ2-7; D is perhaps TRBD2 (6 bases). Sequencing input: peripheral blood. The CDR3 sequence is CASSLDSGGFAYEQYF. CDR3 nucleotides: TGTGCCAGCAGCTTAGATAGTGGGGGGTTCGCCTACGAGCAGTACTTC. Full variable domain (remainder filled in from reference TRBV11-2 and TRBJ2-7): EAGVAQSPRYKIIEKRQSVAFWCNPISGHATLYWYQQILGQGPKLLIQFQNNGVVDDSQLPKDRFSAERLKGVDSTLKIQPAKLEDSAVYLCASSLDSGGFAYEQYFGPGTRLTVT.